This T cell receptor beta chain was captured by sequencing in a study of early T cells in non-severe SARS-CoV-2 infection. Whole-study context: Bulk RNA taken from unsorted whole blood was sequenced, leaving chains unpaired.

In the library, individual cDNA molecules carried attached unique molecular identifiers. Each CDR3 protein is one row after TCRdb ran MiXCR on the 5' RACE reads. Among roughly 63,000 distinct CDR3 sequences listed, 9.5% to 15% were seen once. V gave up 6 bases and J gave up 9 bases; unmatched junction bases: 8. There are 14 residues in the CDR3. CDR1 is MNHNY, CDR2 SVGAGI, per germline (reference sequence). Findings of the study overall: VDJdb-based annotation leaned toward anti-spike CD8 responses and missed private and CD4 specificities.

This clonotype was counted a few times. Its antigen is as yet unknown. The clonotype comes from an adult who was a healthcare worker with PCR-confirmed SARS-CoV-2 infection or an uninfected control (not recorded which). The donor label of this sample is uncertain. This rearrangement joins TRBV6-6 to TRBJ2-1, with 10 bases identical to TRBD1. This specimen was whole blood, taken at baseline. The CDR3 DNA reads as TGTGCCAGCAGAACCGGGACAGGGGATAGTGAGCAGTTCTTC. It codes for CASRTGTGDSEQFF.